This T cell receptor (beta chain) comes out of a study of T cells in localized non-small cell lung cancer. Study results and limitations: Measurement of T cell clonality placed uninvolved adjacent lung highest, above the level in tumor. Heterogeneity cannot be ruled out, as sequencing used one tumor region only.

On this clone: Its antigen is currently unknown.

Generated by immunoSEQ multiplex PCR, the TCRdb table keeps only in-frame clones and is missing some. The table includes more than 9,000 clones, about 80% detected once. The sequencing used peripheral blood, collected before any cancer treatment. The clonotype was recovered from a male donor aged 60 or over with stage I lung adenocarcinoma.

CDR3 loop: CASSQTPLVTDTQYF. CDR3 in DNA: TGTGCCAGCAGCCAGACCCCCCTAGTCACAGATACGCAGTATTTT. The chain joins TRBV9 to TRBJ2-3; D unclear. V was trimmed by 4 bases and J by 2 bases, leaving 14 bases between them. The CDR3 is 15 amino acids. CDR1 is SGDLS and CDR2 is YYNGEE in the germline V gene.